This T cell receptor beta chain derives from a study of T-cell memory formation after mild COVID-19. For the study at large: TCR clusters showed largely donor specificity. Overall study results and limits: Pre-infection memory held some responding clones, suggesting pre-existing cross-reactive T cells responded. Later expanders leaned CD4+, whereas day 15 to 85 contracting clones were balanced CD4/CD8. Those CD4+ clones that contracted were mainly in CM and EM (CD8+ ones in EMRA).

This CDR3 is 15 amino acids long. Germline CDR1 and CDR2: KGHDR and SFDVKD. The junction had 5 bases not matched to a gene; V was cut back by 3 bases and J by 6 bases. TCRdb processed the 5' RACE reads anew with MiXCR; each CDR3 protein has one entry. The data contain under 450,000 distinct CDR3 sequences, about an eighth of them singletons. This clonotype appeared a few times. Its antigen remains unidentified. Sequencing was done on a sample of PBMCs or a T cell subset sorted from them (not recorded which). The chain combines TRBV24-1 with TRBJ1-5, with 9 bases fitting TRBD1. The sequence was obtained from a man aged 18 to 29 who had mild COVID-19 (a few samples of this study predate the infection). Cell type and time point are not known. CDR3 sequence reads: CATSDTGGSGQPQHF. In DNA form, the CDR3 reads TGTGCCACCAGTGATACAGGGGGCTCGGGTCAGCCCCAGCATTTT.